The 11 T cell receptor beta chains in this list originate from one sample, sequenced in a study of cytomegalovirus exposure and HLA in healthy donors (dated by TCRdb to about 2017). Libraries were prepared through the immunoSEQ multiplex PCR assay. For the multiplex PCR, a mixture combining 60 forward primers for TCR Vbeta segments and 13 reverse primers for TCR Jbeta segments was used. The table was pulled from immuneACCESS by TCRdb, which kept in-frame rearrangements only. Such tables lose some clones; where checked, under half of the loss comes from unresolved V genes, and the rest has no known cause. The sample records about 150,000 clones, about 88% of which are singletons. 2% to 2.5% of the sample comes from the top ten. The sequenced sample consisted of PBMCs. Source of these receptors: a woman aged 18-30 years in good health and CMV-seronegative.

The chain has TRBV9 and TRBJ2-1; 15 bases line up with TRBD2. Germline-derived CDR1 and CDR2 are SGDLS and YYNGEE. J lost 2 bases, V lost 0 bases, and 9 bases had no gene match. CDR3 length: 20 residues. CDR3 amino acids: CASSVEGGLAGGGPYNEQFF. DNA of the CDR3: TGTGCCAGCAGCGTAGAGGGGGGACTAGCGGGAGGTGGCCCCTACAATGAGCAGTTCTTC.

The chain employs TRBV19 and TRBJ2-1; TRBD1 agrees at 8 bases. With V trimmed by 8 bases and J by 7 bases, 7 bases remained unmatched. The CDR3 sequence is 13 residues long. Germline V gene lookup returns CDR1 LNHDA and CDR2 SQIVND (reference sequence). The CDR3 bases are TGTGCCAGTGCAGGGGGCAAATGGAATGAGCAGTTCTTC. Its translation: CASAGGKWNEQFF.

The chain carries TRBV7-2 and TRBJ2-1; 8 bases are a match to TRBD2. The V and J ends lost 1 base and 7 bases, in that order; junction bases with no gene match: 12. The CDR3 runs to 17 residues. From germline, CDR1 is SGHTA and CDR2 FQGNSA. For the CDR3, the DNA is TGTGCCAGCAGCTTAGTCACGAGCGGGGGTTTTTATAATGAGCAGTTCTTC. As protein: CASSLVTSGGFYNEQFF.

The chain uses TRBV6-5 and TRBJ2-1; D uncertain. The CDR3 totals 15 residues. The V end lost 2 bases, the J end lost 0 bases, and 8 bases lay between the germline ends. Germline V lookup: CDR1 MNHEY, CDR2 SVGAGI. The CDR3 DNA follows: TGTGCCAGCAGTTACGACTCGAGCTCCTACAATGAGCAGTTCTTC. Translated: CASSYDSSSYNEQFF.

V is TRBV28 and J is TRBJ2-4, with 13 positions matching TRBD2. This CDR3 has 18 amino acids. Germline assignment: CDR1 MDHEN and CDR2 SYDVKM. V gave up 6 bases and J gave up 0 bases; unmatched junction bases: 8. The CDR3 sequence is CASRLGTSGALAKNIQYF. The CDR3 DNA follows: TGTGCCAGCAGGCTCGGGACTAGCGGGGCCCTAGCCAAAAACATTCAGTACTTC.

This clone occurred a few times. This chain connects TRBV6-5 to TRBJ1-6, with TRBD1 matching over 7 bases. V trimming: 5 bases; J trimming: 9 bases; junction bases outside the gene matches: 1. This CDR3 spans 12 amino acids. Germline V lookup: CDR1 MNHEY, CDR2 SVGAGI. As DNA, the CDR3 is TGTGCCAGCAGTAACAGGGGTTCACCCCTCCACTTT. Its protein is CASSNRGSPLHF.

The chain uses TRBV4-1 and TRBJ1-4; 10 bases match TRBD1. V shed 2 bases and J 4 bases; nucleotides not matched to a gene: 4. Germline V lookup: CDR1 MGHRA, CDR2 YSYEKL. This CDR3 spans 16 amino acids. The CDR3 DNA follows: TGCGCCAGCAGCCAACTTGGACAGGGGGTTAATGAAAAACTGTTTTTT. Amino acids: CASSQLGQGVNEKLFF.

The rearrangement joins TRBV5-1 to TRBJ2-5; 10 positions match TRBD2. The J call may be in error: the DNA end matches TRBJ2-7 better. This CDR3 has 21 residues. Germline CDR1 SGHRS, CDR2 YFSETQ. CDR3 protein: CASSLVASGRFGIGRTYEQYF. The CDR3 DNA reads TGCGCCAGCAGCTTGGTGGCTAGCGGGAGATTTGGGATCGGGAGAACCTACGAGCAGTACTTC.

This sequence joins TRBV7-3 and TRBJ2-5; D may be TRBD2 (7 bases). The germline V gene has CDR1 SGHTA and CDR2 FQGTGA. The CDR3 runs to 16 residues. Trimming stripped 5 bases from V and 1 base from J, with 17 bases between. CDR3 region: CASSPGRGGLQETQYF. For the CDR3, the DNA is TGTGCCAGCAGCCCAGGGAGGGGGGGACTCCAAGAGACCCAGTACTTC.

The rearrangement uses TRBV5-1 and TRBJ1-2; 8 bases are a match to TRBD1. The V and J ends lost 0 bases and 8 bases, in that order; junction bases with no gene match: 12. The CDR3 loop spans 16 amino acids. Germline V gene sequence: CDR1 SGHRS, CDR2 YFSETQ. The CDR3 DNA sequence: TGCGCCAGCAGCTTGGGGGCAGGGGGCTCTCTTCGGGGCTACACCTTC. It codes for CASSLGAGGSLRGYTF.

The gene calls are TRBV4-3 and TRBJ2-3; 9 positions match TRBD1. V lost 2 bases, J lost 5 bases, and 11 bases stayed unmatched. The CDR3 loop spans 17 amino acids. Germline CDR1 is LGHNA and CDR2 is YSLEER. The CDR3 region has the DNA TGCGCCAGCAGCCAATCCCTAGGACAGGGGCTCTTAGATACGCAGTATTTT. Translation: CASSQSLGQGLLDTQYF.